This T cell receptor (beta chain) was observed in a study of blood T cell repertoires in COVID-19. Across the study: Samples came from the United States, Italy and Spain, spanning acute and convalescent COVID-19. Sources were T cells, B-cell-depleted T cells, or PBMCs; the material itself was cDNA or gDNA.

In this sample, this clone turned up a few times. The CDR3 is 14 residues long. Germline lookup yields CDR1 MDHEN and CDR2 SYDVKM. With 6 bases clipped from V and 7 bases from J, the junction kept 7 bases outside the gene matches. In the original workflow: Nucleated cell counts were estimated from reference gene primer amplification. The protocol was immunoSEQ multiplex PCR, while the TCRdb copy is restricted to in-frame clones and leaves out a portion. The DNA was the basis for D and trimming; V, J and clone size are from that table. The data show approximately 58,000 clones, about 77% seen once. V usage is TRBV28 and J usage is TRBJ1-4; 8 bases agree with TRBD1. This TCR came from a man aged 65-85 years with active or convalescent COVID-19. The sequencing input was peripheral blood. Here the CDR3 DNA reads TGTGCCAGCAGACAACAGGGGGTTGGTGAAAAACTGTTTTTT. Its protein is CASRQQGVGEKLFF.